Presented here are 23 T cell receptor beta chains from one specimen sequenced in a study of identical twins. Using its own MiXCR run on the 5' RACE reads, TCRdb lists one record per CDR3 protein. The table shows 250,000 to 350,000 distinct CDR3 sequences, with roughly 9.8% occurring only once. Separately, the same data were catalogued under a study of yellow fever vaccine responses in identical twins.

The source material was CD8+ T cells sorted from blood. These receptors were collected from a woman aged 18-29 years in good health.

The chain has TRBV20-1 and TRBJ2-3, with a weak D call TRBD2 (6 bases). Germline V gene data show CDR1 as DFQATT and CDR2 as SNEGSKA (reference sequence). There are 17 residues in the CDR3. The V gene lost 2 bases and the J gene lost 6 bases, with 24 bases spanning the gap. CDR3 protein: CSARSQAGNPLGDTQYF. DNA of the CDR3: TGCAGTGCTAGAAGCCAGGCGGGAAACCCACTTGGGGATACGCAGTATTTT.

V and J are TRBV11-2 and TRBJ1-1; a weak D match, TRBD1 (6 bases). The V gene's germline CDR1 is SGHAT and CDR2 FQNNGV. The CDR3 extends over 14 amino acids. V was trimmed by 0 bases and J by 7 bases, leaving 12 bases between them. The CDR3 is CASSLDPGELEAFF. The CDR3 DNA reads as TGTGCCAGCAGCTTAGATCCAGGGGAACTTGAAGCTTTCTTT.

V usage is TRBV18 and J usage is TRBJ2-7, with 7 bases matching TRBD1. The CDR3 runs 16 residues. Germline CDR1 reads KGHSH; CDR2 reads LQKENI. V was pared by 1 base and J by 5 bases, with 11 bases of the junction left unmatched. The CDR3 coding sequence is TGTGCCAGCTCACCACAGAACAGGGGCGAAGCCAACGAGCAGTACTTC. Protein: CASSPQNRGEANEQYF.

The sample holds a few counts of this clonotype. V gene TRBV29-1 combines with J gene TRBJ2-7; maybe TRBD1 (6 bases). V was pared by 5 bases and J by 5 bases, with 10 bases between. The CDR3 covers 11 residues. Germline values: CDR1 SQVTM, CDR2 ANQGSEA. CDR3 DNA: TGCAGCGTTATGACAGGAAACGAGCAGTACTTC. This encodes CSVMTGNEQYF.

The chain uses TRBV11-2 and TRBJ2-6; D uncertain. Deletions cut 2 bases from V and 0 bases from J, with 8 bases between. The CDR3 length is 16 residues. The germline CDR1 and CDR2 sequences are SGHAT and FQNNGV. In DNA, the CDR3 is TGTGCCAGCAGCTTATTCCAGATCTCTGGGGCCAACGTCCTGACTTTC. Protein: CASSLFQISGANVLTF.

In this sample, this clonotype turned up many times. The chain joins TRBV7-2 to TRBJ2-3, with no clear D. This CDR3 has 12 residues. The ends were cut back, 1 base at V and 6 bases at J, with 5 bases in the middle. Germline lookup yields CDR1 SGHTA and CDR2 FQGNSA. CDR3 loop: CASSLVRDTQYF. Written as DNA, the CDR3 is TGTGCCAGCAGCTTAGTACGGGATACGCAGTATTTT.

This clonotype was seen a handful of times. The chain is built from TRBV27 and TRBJ2-3, with D perhaps TRBD2 (7 bases). V was trimmed by 6 bases and J by 0 bases, leaving 13 bases between them. Looked up from germline, CDR1 is MNHEY and CDR2 is SMNVEV (reference sequence). The CDR3 covers 15 residues. DNA of the CDR3: TGTGCCAGCAGCTCCGGGGGGCGAAGCACAGATACGCAGTATTTT. This gives the protein CASSSGGRSTDTQYF.

This chain links TRBV5-1 with TRBJ2-1, with 10 bases that match TRBD2. The V and J ends lost 0 bases and 8 bases, in that order; junction bases with no gene match: 5. CDR1 is SGHRS and CDR2 is YFSETQ in the germline V gene. The CDR3 spans 15 residues. The CDR3 coding sequence is TGCGCCAGCAGCTTGGTGGTTGGGACTAGCGATGAGCAGTTCTTC. Its translation is CASSLVVGTSDEQFF.

The chain combines TRBV27 with TRBJ2-1, with D possibly being TRBD2 (6 bases). Germline V CDR1 and CDR2: MNHEY, SMNVEV (reference sequence). V was trimmed by 7 bases and J by 7 bases, leaving 23 bases between them. The CDR3 spans 16 residues. Here the CDR3 DNA reads TGTGCCAGCAAATCTTCCGGGGGTTCAATTCCTAATGAGCAGTTCTTC. Amino acids: CASKSSGGSIPNEQFF.

In this sample, this clonotype turned up many times. The chain recombines TRBV12-3 or TRBV12-4 with TRBJ1-2; D is unresolved. This CDR3 comprises 10 residues. Deletions cut 5 bases from V and 6 bases from J, with 4 bases between. CDR3 protein: CASSLHGYTF. The CDR3 nucleotides read TGTGCCAGCAGTCTGCATGGCTACACCTTC.

This clonotype turned up a few times. The rearrangement links TRBV7-9 to TRBJ1-4; D is perhaps TRBD1 (6 bases). V dropped 2 bases and J dropped 8 bases, with 12 bases sitting between them. Looked up from germline, CDR1 is SEHNR and CDR2 is FQNEAQ (reference sequence). The length of the CDR3 is 14 residues. CDR3 residues: CASSLLSGEEKLFF. Here the CDR3 DNA reads TGTGCCAGCAGCTTATTGTCAGGGGAAGAAAAACTGTTTTTT.

The chain employs TRBV15 and TRBJ1-2; 9 bases fit TRBD1. The junction had 4 bases not matched to a gene; V was cut back by 0 bases and J by 2 bases. Germline CDR1 reads LNHNV; CDR2 reads YYDKDF (reference sequence). The CDR3 has 16 residues. The CDR3 DNA reads as TGTGCCACCAGCAGAGACGGACAGGGGCCGAACTATGGCTACACCTTC. Translated: CATSRDGQGPNYGYTF.

The chain combines TRBV2 with TRBJ2-7; weak D call: TRBD1 (5 bases). This CDR3 contains 14 residues. The V gene lost 2 bases and the J gene lost 1 base, with 9 bases spanning the gap. Per germline, CDR1 SNHLY and CDR2 FYNNEI. CDR3 bases: TGTGCCAGCAGTGAACGTGACAGTTCCTACGAGCAGTACTTC. Amino acid sequence: CASSERDSSYEQYF.

This clonotype came up a few times. The rearrangement joins TRBV6-2 or TRBV6-3 to TRBJ2-7; no definite D call. Germline loops: CDR1 MNHEY, CDR2 SVGEGT. CDR3 length: 14 residues. V was trimmed by 4 bases and J by 2 bases, leaving 12 bases between them. CDR3 protein: CASSLPRQTYEQYF. DNA for the CDR3: TGTGCCAGCAGTTTGCCTCGGCAGACCTACGAGCAGTACTTC.

This chain connects TRBV20-1 to TRBJ2-5, with D unresolved. The V and J ends lost 2 bases and 5 bases respectively, with 12 bases between them. The germline CDR1 and CDR2 sequences are DFQATT and SNEGSKA (reference sequence). The CDR3 loop spans 13 amino acids. DNA of the CDR3: TGCAGTGCTAGATCCCTAGGGCAGGAGACCCAGTACTTC. Translating it yields CSARSLGQETQYF.

This clonotype came up a few times. The chain couples TRBV20-1 to TRBJ2-7; D may be TRBD2 (7 bases). Germline V gene data show CDR1 as DFQATT and CDR2 as SNEGSKA (reference sequence). CDR3 length: 15 residues. Deletions cut 3 bases from V and 1 base from J, with 16 bases between. The CDR3 bases are TGCAGTGCTAGCCCCCCGGCGGGGGCATCCTACGAGCAGTACTTC. Amino acid sequence: CSASPPAGASYEQYF.

This clonotype appeared many times. The V call is TRBV12-3 or TRBV12-4, the J call TRBJ2-3; either TRBD1 or TRBD2 may supply D (5 bases each). The V end was cut by 6 bases, the J end by 2 bases, with 15 bases between. The length of the CDR3 is 15 residues. The CDR3 coding sequence is TGTGCCAGCAGCCCGGGATTGGGGCCCACAGATACGCAGTATTTT. Its translation: CASSPGLGPTDTQYF.

The chain uses TRBV19 and TRBJ1-1; D might be TRBD1 (6 bases). This CDR3 spans 13 amino acids. V shed 5 bases and J shed 5 bases, with 12 bases lying between them. Germline V CDR1 and CDR2: LNHDA, SQIVND (reference sequence). This CDR3 reads CASSPRGWTEAFF. DNA of the CDR3: TGTGCCAGTAGTCCCAGGGGTTGGACTGAAGCTTTCTTT.

The rearrangement uses TRBV2 and TRBJ1-2, with D perhaps TRBD1 (5 bases). Germline assignment: CDR1 SNHLY and CDR2 FYNNEI. Trimming stripped 7 bases from V and 7 bases from J, with 13 bases between. There are 12 residues in the CDR3. The CDR3 DNA reads TGTGCCAGCATTGGGACCTGGGGTGGCTACACCTTC. Encoded protein: CASIGTWGGYTF.

This clonotype was seen only a few times. The V and J genes are TRBV7-2 and TRBJ2-3; 9 nucleotides match TRBD2. CDR3 size: 15 residues. The germline V gene encodes CDR1 SGHTA and CDR2 FQGNSA. Trimming removed 7 bases from V and 3 bases from J; junction bases left unmatched: 8. CDR3 sequence (DNA): TGTGCCAGCAACCAAGGTAGCGGGGGAACAGATACGCAGTATTTT. Protein: CASNQGSGGTDTQYF.

This chain links TRBV7-3 with TRBJ2-3; 13 bases match TRBD2. CDR1 and CDR2 from the germline V gene are SGHTA and FQGTGA. The junction had 9 bases not matched to a gene; V was cut back by 4 bases and J by 2 bases. CDR3 size: 18 residues. Written as DNA, the CDR3 is TGTGCCAGCAGCTCCCAACTAGCGGGGGGGCGAGACACAGATACGCAGTATTTT. Translated: CASSSQLAGGRDTDTQYF.

The sample holds a few counts of this clonotype. V gene TRBV5-1 combines with J gene TRBJ2-5, with a weak D call TRBD2 (6 bases). The germline CDR1 and CDR2 sequences are SGHRS and YFSETQ. Trimming shortened V by 4 bases and J by 2 bases, and 12 bases separated the two germline ends. The length of the CDR3 is 14 residues. Here the CDR3 DNA reads TGCGCCAGCAGCCCGACTAGATCGCAAGAGACCCAGTACTTC. Amino acids: CASSPTRSQETQYF.

This chain links TRBV5-1 with TRBJ2-2; TRBD1 matches at 7 bases. The trim removed 3 bases at V and 4 bases at J, leaving 6 bases unmatched. The CDR3 spans 15 residues. The germline CDR1 and CDR2 sequences are SGHRS and YFSETQ. Written as DNA, the CDR3 is TGCGCCAGCAGCTCCCGACAGGGAGCCACCGGGGAGCTGTTTTTT. Its translation is CASSSRQGATGELFF.